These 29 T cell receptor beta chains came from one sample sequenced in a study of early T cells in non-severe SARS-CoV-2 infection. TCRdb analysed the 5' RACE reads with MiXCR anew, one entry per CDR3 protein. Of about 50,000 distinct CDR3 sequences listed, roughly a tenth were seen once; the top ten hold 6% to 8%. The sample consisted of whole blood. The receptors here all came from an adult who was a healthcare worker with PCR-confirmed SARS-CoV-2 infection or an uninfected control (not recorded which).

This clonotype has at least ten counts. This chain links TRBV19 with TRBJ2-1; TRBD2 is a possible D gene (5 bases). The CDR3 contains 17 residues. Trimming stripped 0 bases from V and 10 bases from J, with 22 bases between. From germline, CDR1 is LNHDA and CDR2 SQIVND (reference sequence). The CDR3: CASSIDLSVGSAGEQFF. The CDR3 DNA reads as TGTGCCAGTAGTATAGATCTCTCGGTAGGGTCGGCGGGCGAGCAGTTCTTC.

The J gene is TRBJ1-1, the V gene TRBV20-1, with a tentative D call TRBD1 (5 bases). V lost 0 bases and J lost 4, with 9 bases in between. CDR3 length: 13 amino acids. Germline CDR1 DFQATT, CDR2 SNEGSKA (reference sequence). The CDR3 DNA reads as TGCAGTGCTAGAGAGGGGGGGATCACTGAAGCTTTCTTT. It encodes CSAREGGITEAFF.

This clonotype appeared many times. The CDR3 region is CAWRGFQETQYF. As DNA, the CDR3 is TGTGCCTGGAGAGGATTCCAAGAGACCCAGTACTTC. The V and J genes are TRBV30 and TRBJ2-5; D call uncertain. Germline values: CDR1 GTSNPN, CDR2 SVGIG (reference sequence). The CDR3 loop spans 12 amino acids. Trimming left V 3 bases short and J 1 base short, with 6 bases between.

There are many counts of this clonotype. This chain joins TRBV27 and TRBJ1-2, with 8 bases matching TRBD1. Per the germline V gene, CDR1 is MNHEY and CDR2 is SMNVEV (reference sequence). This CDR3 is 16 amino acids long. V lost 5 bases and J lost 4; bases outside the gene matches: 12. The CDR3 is CASSLILGQGSYGYTF. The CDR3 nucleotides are TGTGCCAGCAGTCTAATATTAGGACAGGGATCCTATGGCTACACCTTC.

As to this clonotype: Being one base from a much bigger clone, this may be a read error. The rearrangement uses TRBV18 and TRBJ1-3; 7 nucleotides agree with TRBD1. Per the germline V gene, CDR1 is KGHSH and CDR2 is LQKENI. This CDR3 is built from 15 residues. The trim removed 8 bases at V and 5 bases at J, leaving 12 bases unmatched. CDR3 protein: CASNQGTESRNTIYF. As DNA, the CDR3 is TGTGCCAGCAACCAGGGGACAGAATCTAGAAACACCATATATTTT.

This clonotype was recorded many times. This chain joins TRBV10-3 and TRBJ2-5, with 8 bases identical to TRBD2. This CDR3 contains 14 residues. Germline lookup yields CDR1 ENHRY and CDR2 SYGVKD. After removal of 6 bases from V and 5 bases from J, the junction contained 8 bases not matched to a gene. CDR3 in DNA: TGTGCCATCAGGCCTAGCGGGTCAAGTGAGACCCAGTACTTC. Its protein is CAIRPSGSSETQYF.

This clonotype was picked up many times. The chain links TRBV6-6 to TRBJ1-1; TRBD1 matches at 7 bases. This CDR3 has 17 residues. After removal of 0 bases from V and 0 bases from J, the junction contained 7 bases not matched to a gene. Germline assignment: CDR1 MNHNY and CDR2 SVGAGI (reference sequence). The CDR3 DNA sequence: TGTGCCAGCAGTTACTCCCAACGGACAGGTTTGAACACTGAAGCTTTCTTT. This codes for CASSYSQRTGLNTEAFF.

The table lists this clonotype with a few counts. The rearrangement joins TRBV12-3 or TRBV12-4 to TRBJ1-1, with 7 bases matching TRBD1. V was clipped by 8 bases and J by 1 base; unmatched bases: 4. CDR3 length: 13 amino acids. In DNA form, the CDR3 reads TGTGCCAGCGCAAGGGGGCCGAACACTGAAGCTTTCTTT. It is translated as CASARGPNTEAFF.

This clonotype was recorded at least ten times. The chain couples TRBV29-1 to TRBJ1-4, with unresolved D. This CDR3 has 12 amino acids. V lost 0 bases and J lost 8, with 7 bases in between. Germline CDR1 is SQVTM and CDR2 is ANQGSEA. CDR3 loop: CSVEDADEKLFF. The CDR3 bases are TGCAGCGTTGAAGACGCGGACGAAAAACTGTTTTTT.

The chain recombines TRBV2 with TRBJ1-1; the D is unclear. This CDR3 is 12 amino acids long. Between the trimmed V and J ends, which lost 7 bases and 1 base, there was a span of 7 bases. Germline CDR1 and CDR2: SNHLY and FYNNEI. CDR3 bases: TGTGCCAGCAAAAGCACGAACACTGAAGCTTTCTTT. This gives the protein CASKSTNTEAFF.

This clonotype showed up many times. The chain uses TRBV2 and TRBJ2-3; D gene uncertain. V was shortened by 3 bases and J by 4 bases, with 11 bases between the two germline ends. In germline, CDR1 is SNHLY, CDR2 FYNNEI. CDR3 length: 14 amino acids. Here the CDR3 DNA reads TGTGCCAGCAGTGACATTCAGACTCCAGATACGCAGTATTTT. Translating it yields CASSDIQTPDTQYF.

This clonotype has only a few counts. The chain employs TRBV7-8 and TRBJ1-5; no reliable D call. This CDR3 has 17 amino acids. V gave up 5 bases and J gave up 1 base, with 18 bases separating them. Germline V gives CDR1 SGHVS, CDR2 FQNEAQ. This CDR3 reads CASSLRPPSLSNQPQHF. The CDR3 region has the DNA TGTGCCAGCAGCCTCCGTCCGCCTAGCTTAAGCAATCAGCCCCAGCATTTT.

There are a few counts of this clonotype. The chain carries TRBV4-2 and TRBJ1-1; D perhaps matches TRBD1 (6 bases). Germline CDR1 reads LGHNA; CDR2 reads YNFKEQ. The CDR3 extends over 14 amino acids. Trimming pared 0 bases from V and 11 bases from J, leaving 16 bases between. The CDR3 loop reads CASSQEGTGLDAFF. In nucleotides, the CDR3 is TGTGCCAGCAGCCAAGAGGGAACAGGGTTGGATGCTTTCTTT.

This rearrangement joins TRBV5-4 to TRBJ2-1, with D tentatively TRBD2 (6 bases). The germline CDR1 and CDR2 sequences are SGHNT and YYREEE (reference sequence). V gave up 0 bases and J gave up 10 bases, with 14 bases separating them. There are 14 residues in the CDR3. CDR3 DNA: TGTGCCAGCAGCTTGGCCGGGACGGGAGAAGAGCAGTTCTTC. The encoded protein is CASSLAGTGEEQFF.

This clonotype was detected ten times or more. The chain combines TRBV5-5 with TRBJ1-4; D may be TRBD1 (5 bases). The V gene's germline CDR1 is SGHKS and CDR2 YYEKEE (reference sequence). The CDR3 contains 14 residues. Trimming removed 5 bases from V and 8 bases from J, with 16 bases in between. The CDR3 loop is CASSPQGLGEKLFF. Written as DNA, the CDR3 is TGTGCCAGCAGTCCTCAGGGTTTGGGGGAAAAACTGTTTTTT.

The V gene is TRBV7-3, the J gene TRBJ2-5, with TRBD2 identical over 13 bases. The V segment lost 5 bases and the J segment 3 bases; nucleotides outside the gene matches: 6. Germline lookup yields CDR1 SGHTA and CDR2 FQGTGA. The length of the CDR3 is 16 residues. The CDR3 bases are TGTGCCAGCAGCAAATCCGGACTAGCGGGAGAAGAGACCCAGTACTTC. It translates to CASSKSGLAGEETQYF.

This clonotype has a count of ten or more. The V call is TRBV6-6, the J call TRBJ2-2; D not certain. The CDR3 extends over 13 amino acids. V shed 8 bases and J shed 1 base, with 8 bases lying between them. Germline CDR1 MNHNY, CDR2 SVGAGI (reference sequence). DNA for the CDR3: TGTGCCAGCCGGTGGCAGAACACCGGGGAGCTGTTTTTT. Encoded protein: CASRWQNTGELFF.

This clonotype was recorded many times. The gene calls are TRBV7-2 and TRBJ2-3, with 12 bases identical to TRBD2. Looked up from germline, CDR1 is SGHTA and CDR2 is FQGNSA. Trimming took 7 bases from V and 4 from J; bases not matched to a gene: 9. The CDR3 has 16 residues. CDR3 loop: CASTLLTSGSSDTQYF. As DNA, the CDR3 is TGTGCCAGCACCCTACTGACTAGCGGGAGCTCAGATACGCAGTATTTT.

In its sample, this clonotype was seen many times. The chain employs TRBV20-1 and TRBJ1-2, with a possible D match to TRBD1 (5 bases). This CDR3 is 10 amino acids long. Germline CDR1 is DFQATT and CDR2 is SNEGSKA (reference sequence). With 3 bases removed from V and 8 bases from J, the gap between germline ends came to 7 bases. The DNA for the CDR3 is TGCAGTGCTAGTAGGGACGGCTACACCTTC. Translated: CSASRDGYTF.

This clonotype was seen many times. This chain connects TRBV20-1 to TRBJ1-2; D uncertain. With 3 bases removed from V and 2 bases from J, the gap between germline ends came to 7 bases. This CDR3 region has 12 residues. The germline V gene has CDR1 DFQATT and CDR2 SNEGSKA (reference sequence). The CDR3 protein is CSASRRNYGYTF. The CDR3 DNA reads TGCAGTGCTAGTCGACGGAACTATGGCTACACCTTC.

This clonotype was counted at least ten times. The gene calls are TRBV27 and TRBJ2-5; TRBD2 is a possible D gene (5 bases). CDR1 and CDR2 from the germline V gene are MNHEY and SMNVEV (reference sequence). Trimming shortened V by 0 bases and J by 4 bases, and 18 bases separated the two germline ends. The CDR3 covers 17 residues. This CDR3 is CASSLSVASGVPETQYF. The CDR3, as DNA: TGTGCCAGCAGTTTATCTGTGGCCTCCGGGGTCCCAGAGACCCAGTACTTC.

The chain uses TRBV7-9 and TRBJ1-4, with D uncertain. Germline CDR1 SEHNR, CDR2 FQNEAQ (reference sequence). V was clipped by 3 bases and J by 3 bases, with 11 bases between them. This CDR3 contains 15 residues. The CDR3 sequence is CASSLQMGPNEKLFF. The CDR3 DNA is TGTGCCAGCAGCTTGCAAATGGGTCCTAATGAAAAACTGTTTTTT.

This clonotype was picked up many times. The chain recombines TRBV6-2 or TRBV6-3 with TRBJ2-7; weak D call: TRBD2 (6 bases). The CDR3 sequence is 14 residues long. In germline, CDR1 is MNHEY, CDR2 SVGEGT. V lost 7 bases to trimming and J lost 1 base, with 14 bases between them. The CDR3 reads CASKAGLISYEQYF. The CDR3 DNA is TGTGCCAGCAAGGCGGGACTCATATCCTACGAGCAGTACTTC.

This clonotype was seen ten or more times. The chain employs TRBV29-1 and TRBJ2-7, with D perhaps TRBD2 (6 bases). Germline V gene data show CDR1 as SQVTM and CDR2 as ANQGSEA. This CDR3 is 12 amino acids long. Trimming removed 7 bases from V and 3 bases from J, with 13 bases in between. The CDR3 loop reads CSGGDEFYEQYF. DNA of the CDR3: TGCAGCGGGGGGGACGAGTTCTACGAGCAGTACTTC.

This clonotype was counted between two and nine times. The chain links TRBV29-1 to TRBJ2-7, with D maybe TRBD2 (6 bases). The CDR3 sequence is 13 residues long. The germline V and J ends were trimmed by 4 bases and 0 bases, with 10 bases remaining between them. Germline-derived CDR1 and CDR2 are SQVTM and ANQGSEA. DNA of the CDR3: TGCAGCGTTGGGGCGGGACCCTCCTACGAGCAGTACTTC. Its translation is CSVGAGPSYEQYF.

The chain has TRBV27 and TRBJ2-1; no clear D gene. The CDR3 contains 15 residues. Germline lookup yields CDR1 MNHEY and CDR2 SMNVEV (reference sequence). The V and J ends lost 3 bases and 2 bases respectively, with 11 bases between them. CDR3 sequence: CASSLGGITYNEQFF. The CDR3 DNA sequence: TGTGCCAGCAGTTTGGGTGGTATTACCTACAATGAGCAGTTCTTC.

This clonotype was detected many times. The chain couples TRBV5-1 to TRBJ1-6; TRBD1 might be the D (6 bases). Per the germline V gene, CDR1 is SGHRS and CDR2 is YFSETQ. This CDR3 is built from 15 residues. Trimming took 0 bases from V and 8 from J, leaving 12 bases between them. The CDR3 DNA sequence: TGCGCCAGCAGCTTGGAGCCAGGGGTCGATTCACCCCTCCACTTT. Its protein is CASSLEPGVDSPLHF. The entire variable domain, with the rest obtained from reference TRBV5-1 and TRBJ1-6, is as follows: KAGVTQTPRYLIKTRGQQVTLSCSPISGHRSVSWYQQTPGQGLQFLFEYFSETQRNKGNFPGRFSGRQFSNSRSEMNVSTLELGDSALYLCASSLEPGVDSPLHFGNGTRLTVT.

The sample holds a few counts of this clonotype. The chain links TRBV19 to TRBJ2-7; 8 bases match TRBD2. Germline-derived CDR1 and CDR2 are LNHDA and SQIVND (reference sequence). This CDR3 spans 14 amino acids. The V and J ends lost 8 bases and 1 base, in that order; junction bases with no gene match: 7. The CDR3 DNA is TGTGCCAGTTCCGCGGGGGGCGGGTCCTACGAGCAGTACTTC. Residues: CASSAGGGSYEQYF.

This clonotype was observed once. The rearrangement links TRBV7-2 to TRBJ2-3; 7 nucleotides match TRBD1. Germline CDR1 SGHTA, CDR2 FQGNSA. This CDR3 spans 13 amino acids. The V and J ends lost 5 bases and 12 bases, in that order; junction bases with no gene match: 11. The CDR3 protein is CASSLGQSRTQYF. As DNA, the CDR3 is TGTGCCAGCAGCCTGGGACAGAGCAGGACCCAGTATTTT. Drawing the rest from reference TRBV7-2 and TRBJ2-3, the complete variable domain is GAGVSQSPSNKVTEKGKDVELRCDPISGHTALYWYRQSLGQGLEFLIYFQGNSAPDKSGLPSDRFSAERTGGSVSTLTIQRTQQEDSAVYLCASSLGQSRTQYFGPGTRLTVL.